This record looks at one T cell receptor beta chain sequence and its context. These data originate in a study of long-term antiretroviral therapy in people with HIV. Study context: The oldest specimens predate the 2015 immediate-ART recommendation by about a decade.

Sequencing used immunoSEQ v3.0 at survey level. Sequencing efforts were directed toward about 35,000-50,000 T-cell genomes per sample. Libraries were prepared by immunoSEQ multiplex PCR; TCRdb keeps only in-frame clonotypes and omits some of them. The sample holds 15,000 to 20,000 clones, 79% seen once. This CDR3 has 12 residues. V lost 4 bases to trimming and J lost 9 bases, with 7 bases between them. Germline V gene sequence: CDR1 SGHNT, CDR2 YENEEA. The chain joins TRBV11-3 to TRBJ1-6; possible D gene TRBD1, 5 bases. The clonotype comes from a woman between 35 and 50 years old with HIV. Sequenced here: unsorted PBMCs, sampled 2.3 years after starting antiretroviral therapy. The CDR3 region has the DNA TGTGCCAGCAGCTCAAGGGGTTCACCCCTCCACTTT. Translation: CASSSRGSPLHF.